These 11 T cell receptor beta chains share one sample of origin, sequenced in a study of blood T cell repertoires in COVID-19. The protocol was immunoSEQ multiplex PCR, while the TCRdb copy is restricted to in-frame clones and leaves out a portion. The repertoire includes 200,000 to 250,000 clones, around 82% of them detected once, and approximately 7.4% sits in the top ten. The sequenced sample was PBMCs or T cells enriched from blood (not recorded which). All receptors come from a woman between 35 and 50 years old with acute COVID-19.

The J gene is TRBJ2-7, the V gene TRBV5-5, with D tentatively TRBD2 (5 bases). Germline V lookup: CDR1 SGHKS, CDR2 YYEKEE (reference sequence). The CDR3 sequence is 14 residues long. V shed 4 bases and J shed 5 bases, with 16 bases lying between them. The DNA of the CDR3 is TGTGCCAGCAGCGCCCCAGGAGGTGGAAACGAGCAGTACTTC. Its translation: CASSAPGGGNEQYF.

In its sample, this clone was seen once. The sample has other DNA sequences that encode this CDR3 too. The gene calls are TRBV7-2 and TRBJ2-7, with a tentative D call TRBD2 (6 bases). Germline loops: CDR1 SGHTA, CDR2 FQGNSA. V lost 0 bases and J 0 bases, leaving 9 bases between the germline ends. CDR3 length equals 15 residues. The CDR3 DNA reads TGTGCCAGCAGCTTAGCGGGGGGTAGCTCCTACGAGCAGTACTTC. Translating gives CASSLAGGSSYEQYF.

CDR3 protein: CASADRGYGTEAFF. The CDR3 DNA reads as TGTGCCAGTGCGGACAGGGGGTATGGAACTGAAGCTTTCTTT. The genes are TRBV19 and TRBJ1-1; 10 bases match TRBD1. The CDR3 spans 14 residues. V lost 8 bases and J lost 5; bases outside the gene matches: 8. Germline V CDR1 and CDR2: LNHDA, SQIVND (reference sequence).

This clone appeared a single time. The DNA for the CDR3 is TGTGCCAGCAGTCACTCCGGGCGGGAAAGCAATCAGCCCCAGCATTTT. Residues: CASSHSGRESNQPQHF. The genes are TRBV2 and TRBJ1-5; D unclear. V lost 5 bases, J lost 1 base, and 15 bases lay in between. The CDR3 totals 16 residues. The V gene's germline CDR1 is SNHLY and CDR2 FYNNEI.

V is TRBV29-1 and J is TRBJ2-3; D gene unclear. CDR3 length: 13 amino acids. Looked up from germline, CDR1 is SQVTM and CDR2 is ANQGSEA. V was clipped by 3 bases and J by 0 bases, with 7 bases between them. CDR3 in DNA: TGCAGCGTTGAGGGCGAGAGCACAGATACGCAGTATTTT. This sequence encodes CSVEGESTDTQYF.

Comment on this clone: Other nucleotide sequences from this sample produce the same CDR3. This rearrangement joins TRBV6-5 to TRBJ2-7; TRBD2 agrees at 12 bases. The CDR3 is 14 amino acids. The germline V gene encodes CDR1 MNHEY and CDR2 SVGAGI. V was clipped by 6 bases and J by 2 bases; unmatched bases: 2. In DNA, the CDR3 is TGTGCCAGCAGGCTAGCGGGAGGGCCCTACGAGCAGTACTTC. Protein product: CASRLAGGPYEQYF.

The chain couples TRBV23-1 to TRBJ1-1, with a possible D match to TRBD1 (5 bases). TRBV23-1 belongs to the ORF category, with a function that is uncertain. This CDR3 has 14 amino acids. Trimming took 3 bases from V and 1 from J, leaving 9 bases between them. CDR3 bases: TGCGCCAGCAGTCAGCAGGGCTCGAACACTGAAGCTTTCTTT. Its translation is CASSQQGSNTEAFF.

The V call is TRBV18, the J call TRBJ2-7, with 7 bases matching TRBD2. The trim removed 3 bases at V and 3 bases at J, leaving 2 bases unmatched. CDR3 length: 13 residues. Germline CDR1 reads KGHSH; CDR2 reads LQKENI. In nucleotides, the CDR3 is TGTGCCAGCTCACCCGGGACTAACTACGAGCAGTACTTC. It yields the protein CASSPGTNYEQYF.

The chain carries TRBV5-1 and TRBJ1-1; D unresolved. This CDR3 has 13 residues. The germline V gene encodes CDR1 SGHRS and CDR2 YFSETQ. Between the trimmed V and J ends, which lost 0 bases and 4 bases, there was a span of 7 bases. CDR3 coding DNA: TGCGCCAGCAGCTTGGGGGAGCGCACTGAAGCTTTCTTT. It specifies CASSLGERTEAFF.

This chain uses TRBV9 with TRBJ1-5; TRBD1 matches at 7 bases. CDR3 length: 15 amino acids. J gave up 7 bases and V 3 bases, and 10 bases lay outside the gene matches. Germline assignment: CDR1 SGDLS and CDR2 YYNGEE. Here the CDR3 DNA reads TGTGCCAGCAGCGCCGGAGACAGGGAGGAACAGCCCCAGCATTTT. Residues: CASSAGDREEQPQHF.

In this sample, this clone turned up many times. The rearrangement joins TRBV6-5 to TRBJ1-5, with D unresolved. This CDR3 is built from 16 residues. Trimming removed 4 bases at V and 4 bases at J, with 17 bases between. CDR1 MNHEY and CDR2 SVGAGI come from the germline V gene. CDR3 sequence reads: CASSLRRPSMNQPQHF. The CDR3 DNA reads TGTGCCAGCAGTTTGCGTCGGCCTAGTATGAATCAGCCCCAGCATTTT.